This T cell receptor beta chain emerged from a study of CD8+CD57+ T cells in acquired aplastic anemia. Study-wide findings and caveats: Controls did not differ significantly from patients in CD8+ Simpson's diversity.

Germline lookup yields CDR1 SNHLY and CDR2 FYNNEI. There are 13 residues in the CDR3. V lost 10 bases to trimming and J lost 4 bases; unmatched junction nucleotides: 6. As to this clonotype: What it binds is not known.

Profiling of TCR beta VDJ combinations and CDR3 sequences used genomic DNA as template. TCRdb re-called the reads through MiXCR, storing one row per CDR3 protein. The sample shows approximately 180,000 distinct CDR3 sequences, under 55% of them seen only once. Only patients with CD8+CD57+ cell expansion on flow cytometry were chosen for sequencing. Blood was sampled before the patients had received any therapy. The sequencing input was sorted CD4+, CD8+, or CD8+CD57+ T cells (not recorded which) from PBMCs. The chain employs TRBV2 and TRBJ2-3; 9 positions agree with TRBD2. This sequence originates from a human donor with aplastic anemia. The DNA for the CDR3 is TGTGCCACGCCGGGACTAGCACCAGATACGCAGTATTTT. Residues: CATPGLAPDTQYF.